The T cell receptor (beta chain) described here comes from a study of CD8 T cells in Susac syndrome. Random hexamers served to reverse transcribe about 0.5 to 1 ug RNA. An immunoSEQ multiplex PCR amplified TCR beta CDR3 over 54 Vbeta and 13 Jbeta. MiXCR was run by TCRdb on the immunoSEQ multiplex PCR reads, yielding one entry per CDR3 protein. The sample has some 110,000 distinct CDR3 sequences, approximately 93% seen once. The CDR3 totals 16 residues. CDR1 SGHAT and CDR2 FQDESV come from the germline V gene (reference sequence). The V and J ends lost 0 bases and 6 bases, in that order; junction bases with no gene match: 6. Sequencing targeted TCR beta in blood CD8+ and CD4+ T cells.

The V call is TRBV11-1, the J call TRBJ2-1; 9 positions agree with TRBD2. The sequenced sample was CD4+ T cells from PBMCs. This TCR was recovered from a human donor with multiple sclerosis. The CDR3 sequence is CASSLAGGGAGNEQFF. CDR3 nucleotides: TGTGCCAGCAGCTTAGCTGGCGGGGGGGCCGGCAATGAGCAGTTCTTC.